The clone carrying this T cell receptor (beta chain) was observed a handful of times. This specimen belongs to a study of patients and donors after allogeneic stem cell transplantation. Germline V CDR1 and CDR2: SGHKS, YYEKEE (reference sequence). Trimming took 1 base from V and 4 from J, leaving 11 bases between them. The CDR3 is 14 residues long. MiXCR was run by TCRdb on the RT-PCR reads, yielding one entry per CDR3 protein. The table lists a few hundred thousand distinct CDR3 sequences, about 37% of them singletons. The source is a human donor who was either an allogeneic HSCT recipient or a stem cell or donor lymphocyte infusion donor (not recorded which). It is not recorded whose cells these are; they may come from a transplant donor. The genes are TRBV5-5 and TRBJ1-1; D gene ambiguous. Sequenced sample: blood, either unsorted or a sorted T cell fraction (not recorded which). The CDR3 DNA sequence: TGTGCCAGCAGCTTGTCTGGGATCGGCACTGAAGCTTTCTTT. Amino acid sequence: CASSLSGIGTEAFF.